This TCR beta chain was found in a study of blood T cell repertoires in COVID-19. On the study more broadly: The United States, Italy and Spain were the sources of the acute and convalescent COVID-19 samples. The analysed material was cDNA or gDNA that came from T cells, B-cell-depleted T cells, or PBMCs.

The authors' processing: Reference gene primers were amplified, and this amplification served to estimate nucleated cell counts. Only in-frame clones appear in the TCRdb table, and some are missing; sequencing was by immunoSEQ multiplex PCR. The V and J calls and clone size come from that table; D and trimming were worked out from the DNA. The sample has 150,000 to 160,000 clones; about 90% are singletons. Germline CDR1 SGHRS, CDR2 YFSETQ. Between the trimmed V and J ends, which lost 5 bases and 0 bases, there was a span of 18 bases. CDR3 size: 17 residues. Input material: peripheral blood. This receptor was identified in a middle-aged man with acute or convalescent COVID-19. The chain is built from TRBV5-1 and TRBJ2-1, with a tentative D call TRBD1 (5 bases). CDR3 protein: CASSPTEVSSSYNEQFF. The CDR3 DNA reads TGCGCCAGCAGTCCGACAGAAGTAAGTAGCTCCTACAATGAGCAGTTCTTC.